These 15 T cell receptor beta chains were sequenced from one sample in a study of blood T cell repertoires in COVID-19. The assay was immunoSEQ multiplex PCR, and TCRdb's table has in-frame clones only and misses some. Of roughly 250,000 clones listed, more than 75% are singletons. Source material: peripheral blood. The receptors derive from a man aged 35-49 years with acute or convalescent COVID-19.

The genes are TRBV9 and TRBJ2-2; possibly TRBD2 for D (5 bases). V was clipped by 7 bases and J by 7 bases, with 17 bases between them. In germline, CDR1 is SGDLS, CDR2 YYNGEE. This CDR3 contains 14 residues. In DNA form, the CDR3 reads TGTGCCAGCTCCCAAACGCCGGGGATCGGGGAGCTGTTTTTT. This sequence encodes CASSQTPGIGELFF.

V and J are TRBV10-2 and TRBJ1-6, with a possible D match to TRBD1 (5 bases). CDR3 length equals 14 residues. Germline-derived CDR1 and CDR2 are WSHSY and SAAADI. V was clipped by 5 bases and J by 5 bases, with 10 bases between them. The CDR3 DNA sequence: TGCGCCAGCAGTCGAACAGGCGATAATTCACCCCTCCACTTT. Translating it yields CASSRTGDNSPLHF.

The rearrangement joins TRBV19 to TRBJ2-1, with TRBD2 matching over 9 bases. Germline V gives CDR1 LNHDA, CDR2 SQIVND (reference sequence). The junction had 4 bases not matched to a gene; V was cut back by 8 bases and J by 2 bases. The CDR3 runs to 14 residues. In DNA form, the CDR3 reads TGTGCCAGTCTTAGCGGGGGTACCTACAATGAGCAGTTCTTC. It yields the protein CASLSGGTYNEQFF.

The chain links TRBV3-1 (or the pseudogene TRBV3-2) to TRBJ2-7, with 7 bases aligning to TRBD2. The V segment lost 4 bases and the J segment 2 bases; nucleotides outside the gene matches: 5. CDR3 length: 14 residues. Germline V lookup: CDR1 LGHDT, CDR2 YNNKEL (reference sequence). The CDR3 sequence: CASSREGRTYEQYF. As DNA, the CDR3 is TGTGCCAGCAGCCGGGAGGGACGTACCTACGAGCAGTACTTC.

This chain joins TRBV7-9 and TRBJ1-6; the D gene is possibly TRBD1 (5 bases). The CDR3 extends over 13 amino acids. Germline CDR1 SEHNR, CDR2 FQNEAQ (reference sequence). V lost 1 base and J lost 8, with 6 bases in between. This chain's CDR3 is CASSLEGDSPLHF. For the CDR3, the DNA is TGTGCCAGCAGCTTAGAAGGGGATTCACCCCTCCACTTT.

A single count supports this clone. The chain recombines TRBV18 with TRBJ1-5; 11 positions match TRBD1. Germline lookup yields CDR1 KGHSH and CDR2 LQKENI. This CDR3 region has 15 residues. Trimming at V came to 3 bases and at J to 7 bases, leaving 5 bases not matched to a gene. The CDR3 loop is CASSPGTGGMQPQHF. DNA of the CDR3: TGTGCCAGCTCACCCGGGACAGGGGGGATGCAGCCCCAGCATTTT.

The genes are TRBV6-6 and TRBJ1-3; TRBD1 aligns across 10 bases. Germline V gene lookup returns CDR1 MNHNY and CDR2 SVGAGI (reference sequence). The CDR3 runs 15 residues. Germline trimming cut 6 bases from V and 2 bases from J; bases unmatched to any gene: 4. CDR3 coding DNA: TGTGCCAGCAGGGGGGGACAGGGGCCTGGAAACACCATATATTTT. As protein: CASRGGQGPGNTIYF.

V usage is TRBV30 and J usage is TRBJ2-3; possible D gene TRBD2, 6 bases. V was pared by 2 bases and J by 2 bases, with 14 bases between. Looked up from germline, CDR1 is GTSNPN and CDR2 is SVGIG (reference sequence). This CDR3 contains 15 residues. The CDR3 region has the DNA TGTGCCTGGAGTCGGGACTTTTTTTCCACAGATACGCAGTATTTT. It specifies CAWSRDFFSTDTQYF.

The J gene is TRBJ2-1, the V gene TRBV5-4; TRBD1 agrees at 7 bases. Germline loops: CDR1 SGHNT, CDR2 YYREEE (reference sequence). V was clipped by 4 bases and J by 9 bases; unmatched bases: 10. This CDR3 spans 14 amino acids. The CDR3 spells CASSLGQGVGEQFF. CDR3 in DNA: TGTGCCAGCAGCCTTGGGCAGGGGGTAGGTGAGCAGTTCTTC.

In DNA, the CDR3 is TGCGCCAGCAGTCAATCGGCGGACATCCCGTTCCTCTCTGGAAACACCATATATTTT. This translates into CASSQSADIPFLSGNTIYF. J is TRBJ1-3 and V is TRBV23-1, with D maybe TRBD1 (5 bases). TRBV23-1 is noted as an ORF with a role that remains uncertain. V lost 0 bases and J lost 0, with 18 bases in between. The CDR3 runs to 19 residues.

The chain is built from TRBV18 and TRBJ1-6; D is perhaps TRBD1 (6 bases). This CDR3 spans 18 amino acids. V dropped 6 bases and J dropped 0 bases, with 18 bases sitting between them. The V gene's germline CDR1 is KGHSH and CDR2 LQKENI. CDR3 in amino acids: CASSLRDTRSSYNSPLHF. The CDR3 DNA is TGTGCCAGCTCCTTACGGGACACTCGGAGCTCCTATAATTCACCCCTCCACTTT. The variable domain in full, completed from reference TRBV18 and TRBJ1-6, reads NAGVMQNPRHLVRRRGQEARLRCSPMKGHSHVYWYRQLPEEGLKFMVYLQKENIIDESGMPKERFSAEFPKEGPSILRIQQVVRGDSAAYFCASSLRDTRSSYNSPLHFGNGTRLTVT.

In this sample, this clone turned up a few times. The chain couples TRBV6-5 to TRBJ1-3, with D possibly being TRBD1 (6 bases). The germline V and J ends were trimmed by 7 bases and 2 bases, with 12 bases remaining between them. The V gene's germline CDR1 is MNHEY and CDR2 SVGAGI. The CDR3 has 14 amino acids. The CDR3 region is CASMGNRAGNTIYF. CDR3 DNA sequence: TGTGCCAGCATGGGGAACAGGGCTGGAAACACCATATATTTT.

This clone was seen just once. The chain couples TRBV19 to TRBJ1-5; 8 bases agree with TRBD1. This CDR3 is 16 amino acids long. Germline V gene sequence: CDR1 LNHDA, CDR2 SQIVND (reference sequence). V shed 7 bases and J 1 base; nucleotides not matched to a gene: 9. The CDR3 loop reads CASTSRTGISNQPQHF. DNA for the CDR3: TGTGCCAGTACCTCACGGACAGGGATCAGCAATCAGCCCCAGCATTTT.

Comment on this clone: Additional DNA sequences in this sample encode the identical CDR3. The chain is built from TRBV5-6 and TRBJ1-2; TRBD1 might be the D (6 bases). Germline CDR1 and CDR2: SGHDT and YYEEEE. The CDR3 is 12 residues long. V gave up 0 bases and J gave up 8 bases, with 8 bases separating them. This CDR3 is CASSLDRDGYTF. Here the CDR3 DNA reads TGTGCCAGCAGCTTGGACAGGGACGGCTACACCTTC.

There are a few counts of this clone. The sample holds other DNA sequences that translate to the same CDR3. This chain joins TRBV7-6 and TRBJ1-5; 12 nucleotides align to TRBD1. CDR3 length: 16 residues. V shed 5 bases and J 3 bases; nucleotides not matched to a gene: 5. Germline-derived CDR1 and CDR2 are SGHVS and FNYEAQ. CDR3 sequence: CASSLGQGALNQPQHF. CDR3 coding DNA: TGTGCCAGCAGCCTGGGACAGGGGGCTCTCAATCAGCCCCAGCATTTT.